This TCR beta chain was sequenced for a study of T cells in women clearing cervical HPV infection (dated by TCRdb to about 2018). Looking at the study overall: The cases were 25 women with histologically confirmed HPV16-related CIN3 or worse, and 2 of these cases were invasive cancers. The controls were about 26 women whose single incident HPV16 infection cleared within 12 months with no development of precancer or cancer. Case blood was taken at the visit when the lesion was first identified, whereas control blood was taken when infection was no longer detected. For cases, the median interval between lesion detection and blood sampling was roughly 150 days, with an interquartile range of roughly 85 to 210 days. Since HLA typing was available for only a few women, HLA type could not be ruled out as a confounder. Nested within Costa Rica's Guanacaste HPV Natural History Study, an exploratory proof-of-principle case-control study compared TCR repertoires across cervical HPV16 outcomes. Cases were matched to controls by age within five years and by the year the sample was collected. A median age of around 30 years was observed in cases versus approximately 40 in controls, and no significant differences in baseline characteristics were found. In the parent cohort, some 10,000 women aged 18 or older were enrolled in Guanacaste, Costa Rica, during about 1992 to 1994 and were followed for 6 to 7 years. Five blinded duplicates per group were added as quality controls, so that 60 or so samples were obtained: 50 or so participants and some 10 replicates. Broader findings and caveats from the paper: TRBV6-7 relative abundance was lower in cases than in controls (approximately 0.1% versus 0.16%; Bonferroni P = 0.0008). Significantly higher TCR repertoire richness was observed in CIN3+ cases than in controls across sequencing depths, whereas no difference in evenness was found. Because the number of T cells per sample was unknown, the richness differences could reflect varying T-cell content rather than repertoire biology. Because of the cross-sectional design, the study could not determine whether the associations came before infection or resulted from infection, and neither effector/memory subsets nor HPV-specific T cells were isolated. Random forest classifiers combining richness and V gene abundances distinguished cases from controls with an estimated AUC of approximately 0.8.

TCR beta CDR3 regions were amplified by multiplex PCR using the immunoSEQ assay from an average of about 1.2 ug genomic DNA per sample. The assay corrected primer bias using a complete synthetic TCR repertoire to establish an amplification baseline. The amplicons were sequenced on the Illumina platform. In the original analysis: Sequences were error-corrected by clustering with frequency ratios and a modified nearest-neighbor algorithm and were then analyzed in the immunoSEQ Analyzer with IMGT gene definitions. TCR richness and evenness were averaged over 20 rarefaction repeats at each rarefaction depth, excluding samples with fewer sequences than the depth. V, D and J gene relative abundances were compared between groups with Wilcoxon rank sum tests, applying FDR correction. In the blinded duplicates, the intraclass correlation was approximately 96% for TCR richness and averaged 76.4% across around 66 gene segments. The source is immuneACCESS, and TCRdb retained only in-frame sequences with V and J called. Part of the clones is not carried over; for the studies checked, unresolved V genes explain less than half of this, and the remainder is unexplained. That table supplies the V and J calls and clone size; D and trimming were determined from the DNA. The table for this sample shows 25,000 to 30,000 clones. The ten largest clones add up to more than 9.5% of the sample.

Every participant had a single incident cervical HPV16 infection, and women with prevalent HPV16 infections were excluded. Cervical HPV DNA was detected by MY09/MY11 PCR and genotyped by dot-blot hybridization. Fifteen mL of heparinized blood was centrifuged, after which the buffy coat was aliquoted, frozen at -30 degrees C, and then stored at -80 degrees C. QIAGEN kits were used to extract genomic DNA from the buffy coat specimens. V is trimmed back by 0 bases and J by 5 bases, and the junction contains 24 bases that no gene match accounts for. The CDR3 runs 22 residues from the cysteine to the phenylalanine. The CDR3 was read in part: 57 bases, with the frame set at base 1. A count is missing, but by frequency this clone is medium-sized (0.01 to 0.1%). The antigen this receptor binds is unknown. Sequencing ends 3 residues short of the CDR3 end; the germline J gene provides the rest.

The sample comprised blood buffy coat. The clonotype originates from a woman aged 18 to 69 with a cervical HPV16 infection that either progressed to CIN3+ or cleared (not recorded which). Rearrangement joined TRBV23-1 to TRBJ1-5, with 8 bases aligning to TRBD1. TRBV23-1 is an ORF for which the function is uncertain. The CDR3 reads as follows: CASSQSLDYRGEVGRKDQPQHF. The CDR3 bases that were read are TGCGCCAGCAGTCAATCGCTCGATTACAGGGGGGAGGTGGGGCGCAAAGATCAGCCC.